These T cell receptor beta chains were read from a single sample in a study of early T cells in non-severe SARS-CoV-2 infection. MiXCR, run by TCRdb on the 5' RACE reads, gives a single entry per CDR3 protein. The sample lists approximately 70,000 distinct CDR3 sequences, around 15% seen once, with around 15% in the top ten. The source material was whole blood. The receptors here all came from an adult who was a healthcare worker with PCR-confirmed SARS-CoV-2 infection or an uninfected control (not recorded which). CDR3s include the opening cysteine and the closing phenylalanine or tryptophan. D genes are given only for firm matches. For some rows the clone size is stated as once, few or many, or as a class when expanded; others skip it.

size	J	V	D	CDR3	DNA
NA	TRBJ1-4	TRBV4-1	NA	CASSQSRSSSREKLFF	TGCGCCAGCAGCCAATCTCGCTCCTCCAGCAGGGAAAAACTGTTTTTT
many	TRBJ1-3	TRBV28	NA	CASSLYVSLGNTIYF	TGTGCCAGCAGTTTATACGTGAGCCTTGGAAACACCATATATTTT
NA	TRBJ2-3	TRBV7-3	NA	CASSPTRAATDTQYF	TGTGCCAGCAGTCCAACTAGGGCCGCCACAGATACGCAGTATTTT
NA	TRBJ1-5	TRBV11-3	TRBD1	CASSLGQNPGRNQLQHF	TGTGCCAGCAGCCTGGGACAGAACCCTGGCCGCAATCAGCTCCAGCATTTT
few	TRBJ2-6	TRBV18	NA	CASYDGGSNSGANVLTF	TGTGCCAGCTACGATGGGGGGTCCAACTCTGGGGCCAACGTCCTGACTTTC
few	TRBJ2-1	TRBV4-2	TRBD2	CASSQHTRTSGYNEQFF	TGTGCCAGCAGCCAACACACACGGACTAGCGGGTACAATGAGCAGTTCTTC
NA	TRBJ1-1	TRBV7-9	NA	CASSFQMNTEAFF	TGTGCCAGCAGCTTCCAGATGAACACTGAAGCTTTCTTT
NA	TRBJ1-2	TRBV5-1	NA	CASSLDMQGSGYTF	TGCGCCAGCAGCTTGGATATGCAGGGTTCTGGCTACACCTTC
few	TRBJ2-1	TRBV7-2	NA	CASSLLVEQFF	TGTGCCAGCAGCTTACTAGTAGAGCAGTTCTTC
NA	TRBJ2-5	TRBV7-8	TRBD1	CASSYPEGAETQYF	TGTGCCAGCAGTTATCCCGAGGGGGCGGAGACCCAGTACTTC
many	TRBJ2-1	TRBV6-2/TRBV6-3	TRBD1	CASSYSTGFSEQFF	TGTGCCAGCAGTTACTCGACAGGGTTCTCTGAGCAGTTCTTC
NA	TRBJ2-1	TRBV4-1	TRBD2	CASSQDKRGVYNEQFF	TGCGCCAGCAGCCAAGATAAGCGGGGCGTTTACAATGAGCAGTTCTTC
many	TRBJ1-1	TRBV28	TRBD1	CASRYAGTGEAFF	TGTGCCAGCAGATACGCCGGGACAGGTGAAGCTTTCTTT
few	TRBJ1-1	TRBV29-1	TRBD1	CSVRQGDTEAFF	TGCAGCGTCCGACAGGGCGACACTGAAGCTTTCTTT
few	TRBJ1-6	TRBV2	NA	CASSVLSPLHF	TGTGCCAGCAGTGTCCTTTCACCCCTCCACTTT
NA	TRBJ2-3	TRBV28	NA	CASNGGAVDTQYF	TGTGCCAGCAACGGCGGGGCGGTAGATACGCAGTATTTT
NA	TRBJ2-7	TRBV5-5	TRBD2	CASSLWAAMGAGVSSYEQYF	TGTGCCAGCAGCTTGTGGGCAGCGATGGGAGCGGGGGTAAGCTCCTACGAGCAGTACTTC
many	TRBJ2-2	TRBV29-1	NA	CSAAGPLQGPNTGELFF	TGCAGCGCCGCTGGCCCCCTACAGGGCCCGAACACCGGGGAGCTGTTTTTT
few	TRBJ2-5	TRBV5-1	TRBD2	CASSLLAGAQETQYF	TGCGCCAGCAGCTTGCTAGCGGGGGCGCAAGAGACCCAGTACTTC
NA	TRBJ2-3	TRBV29-1	NA	CSVVGVTDTQYF	TGCAGCGTTGTAGGAGTAACAGATACGCAGTATTTT
NA	TRBJ1-1	TRBV27	TRBD1	CASSYVGNRGTEAFF	TGTGCCAGCAGTTACGTCGGCAACAGGGGGACTGAAGCTTTCTTT
NA	TRBJ2-2	TRBV18	NA	CASSGKAGVDTGELFF	TGTGCCAGCTCAGGGAAGGCAGGAGTCGACACCGGGGAGCTGTTTTTT
NA	TRBJ1-6	TRBV2	TRBD1	CASSRDREGNSPLHF	TGTGCCAGCAGCCGGGACAGGGAGGGTAATTCACCCCTCCACTTT
many	TRBJ2-7	TRBV20-1	NA	CSARQSGHEQYF	TGCAGTGCTAGACAATCGGGGCACGAGCAGTACTTC
medium-sized	TRBJ1-2	TRBV5-5	NA	CASSPNLGREYGYTF	TGTGCCAGCAGCCCCAATCTGGGCAGGGAATATGGCTACACCTTC
few	TRBJ2-3	TRBV7-6	TRBD2	CASSLRLAGAYTDTQYF	TGTGCCAGCAGCCTGAGACTAGCGGGGGCCTACACAGATACGCAGTATTTT
NA	TRBJ2-7	TRBV29-1	NA	CSVEGRRSYEQYF	TGCAGCGTAGAGGGCAGACGAAGCTACGAGCAGTACTTC
NA	TRBJ1-1	TRBV12-3/TRBV12-4	NA	CASSLGLMNTEAFF	TGTGCCAGCAGTTTGGGCTTGATGAACACTGAAGCTTTCTTT
many	TRBJ2-7	TRBV18	NA	CASSPKLWDEQYF	TGTGCCAGCTCACCGAAACTATGGGACGAGCAGTACTTC
many	TRBJ2-5	TRBV7-8	TRBD2	CATSSGGAKTQYF	TGTGCCACATCTAGCGGGGGGGCGAAGACCCAGTACTTC
many	TRBJ2-4	TRBV12-3/TRBV12-4	NA	CASRRGRTVNIQYF	TGTGCCAGCAGGCGTGGTAGGACAGTGAACATTCAGTACTTC
NA	TRBJ1-2	TRBV21-1	NA	CASITGDAYGYTF	TGTGCCAGCATCACCGGAGATGCCTATGGCTACACCTTC
few	TRBJ2-4	TRBV7-3	NA	CASSLAGPPNIQYF	TGTGCCAGCAGCTTGGCGGGACCCCCTAACATTCAGTACTTC
NA	TRBJ1-1	TRBV5-1	NA	CASSLGERNTEAFF	TGCGCCAGCAGCTTGGGAGAGAGGAACACTGAAGCTTTCTTT
once	TRBJ1-2	TRBV3-1	NA	CASSQGSRDHGCTF	TGTGCCAGCAGCCAAGGGAGTAGGGATCATGGCTGCACCTTC
few	TRBJ1-6	TRBV7-9	NA	CASSLEGVSPLHF	TGTGCCAGCAGCTTGGAGGGAGTTTCACCCCTCCACTTT
NA	TRBJ2-2	TRBV5-5	NA	CASSPRDSLTGELFF	TGTGCCAGCAGCCCCCGGGACTCCCTCACCGGGGAGCTGTTTTTT
NA	TRBJ2-1	TRBV12-3/TRBV12-4	TRBD2	CASGASGIYNEQFF	TGTGCCAGCGGAGCTAGCGGAATATACAATGAGCAGTTCTTC
NA	TRBJ2-7	TRBV7-9	NA	CASSLQGGALIYEQYF	TGTGCCAGCAGCTTACAGGGGGGAGCCCTAATCTACGAGCAGTACTTC
NA	TRBJ2-5	TRBV29-1	TRBD2	CSVGRTHAGETRYF	TGCAGCGTTGGAAGGACCCACGCGGGAGAGACCCGGTACTTC
NA	TRBJ1-3	TRBV20-1	NA	CSAMLDSGNTIYF	TGCAGTGCTATGCTTGACTCTGGAAACACCATATATTTT
many	TRBJ2-7	TRBV6-5	NA	CASKGLDEQYF	TGTGCCAGTAAAGGGTTGGACGAGCAGTACTTC
many	TRBJ2-6	TRBV28	TRBD1	CASTRGDRGTGANVLTF	TGTGCCAGCACCCGTGGGGACAGGGGGACTGGGGCCAACGTCCTGACTTTC
NA	TRBJ1-6	TRBV7-2	NA	CASSMNMGSYNSPLHF	TGTGCCAGCAGCATGAATATGGGATCCTATAATTCACCCCTCCACTTT
NA	TRBJ2-1	TRBV5-1	NA	CASSLDKPPNEQFF	TGCGCCAGCAGCTTGGACAAGCCCCCCAATGAGCAGTTCTTC
NA	TRBJ1-1	TRBV12-3/TRBV12-4	NA	CASCTGGALNTEAFF	TGTGCCAGCTGCACGGGGGGTGCTCTGAACACTGAAGCTTTCTTT
few	TRBJ2-4	TRBV6-4	NA	CASRKIAKNIQYF	TGTGCCAGCAGGAAAATAGCCAAAAACATTCAGTACTTC
few	TRBJ1-1	TRBV3-1	NA	CASSHPTHTEAFF	TGTGCCAGCAGCCACCCTACCCACACTGAAGCTTTCTTT
NA	TRBJ1-2	TRBV5-6	NA	CASSLYGAKYGYTF	TGTGCCAGCAGCTTGTATGGGGCGAAATATGGCTACACCTTC
NA	TRBJ2-3	TRBV6-2/TRBV6-3	NA	CASRKDSTDTQYF	TGTGCCAGCAGGAAGGACTCCACAGATACGCAGTATTTT
many	TRBJ1-1	TRBV11-3	NA	CASSQKGGANTEAFF	TGTGCCAGCAGCCAAAAGGGGGGAGCGAACACTGAAGCTTTCTTT
many	TRBJ2-3	TRBV28	TRBD2	CASSFFLAGGPRTDTQYF	TGTGCCAGCAGTTTTTTCCTAGCGGGGGGGCCTCGCACAGATACGCAGTATTTT
NA	TRBJ2-2	TRBV5-4	NA	CASSRTFTGELFF	TGTGCCAGCAGTCGGACTTTCACCGGGGAGCTGTTTTTT
few	TRBJ2-5	TRBV12-3/TRBV12-4	NA	CASSSLVVETQYF	TGTGCCAGCAGTTCCCTGGTCGTCGAGACCCAGTACTTC
NA	TRBJ2-3	TRBV7-8	NA	CASSSRATDTQYF	TGTGCCAGCAGCTCCAGAGCCACAGATACGCAGTATTTT